This section outlines one T cell receptor (beta chain) sequence together with its context. Its antigen remains undetermined. The input lacks base qualities; no much larger clone sits a single base away. The cohort was made up of several hundred healthy bone marrow donors. At the time of sampling, all cohort members were nominally healthy, though unrecorded immune exposures were likely present. The donor tested CMV seronegative and was one of the 352 seronegative cohort members. Every donor gave a peripheral blood sample, and the peripheral blood mononuclear cells from that sample were used for TCR beta sequencing. The Qiagen DNeasy Blood Extraction Kit was used to extract genomic DNA from the blood cell samples. Library preparation used the immunoSEQ multiplex PCR assay. The multiplex PCR relied on a mix of 60 forward primers for TCR Vbeta segments and 13 reverse primers for TCR Jbeta segments. The CDR3 region of rearranged TCR beta genes was amplified from genomic DNA by a multiplex PCR assay. The amplified TCR beta libraries were sequenced on the Illumina HiSeq System as 87-base-pair reads. Per the source publication's procedure: A later analysis counted 75 million to 100 million unique TCR beta chains across the 666 repertoires, and 10 million to 11 million of these chains were shared by at least two donors. A nearest-neighbor algorithm error-corrected the raw reads and collapsed the reads into unique sequences, merging closely related sequences to remove PCR and sequencing errors. V, D and J gene segments were assigned by aligning CDR3 sequences to IMGT reference sequences. For a sequence to be retained, at least a six-nucleotide match to both a V gene segment and a J gene segment was required. A rearrangement counted as productive if the CDR3 had no stop codons and remained in frame with V and J, and every other rearrangement counted as non-productive. CDR3 was defined by IMGT convention, running from the second conserved V-encoded cysteine to the conserved J-encoded phenylalanine. In an earlier analysis of 587 of the donors, sequences lacking an unambiguous match to a single V gene segment were excluded. In an earlier analysis of several hundred of the donors, V segments were called functional above 56.7% productive rearrangements and were called segregating when the between-donor standard deviation exceeded 5%. A statistical classification framework was built for diagnosing cytomegalovirus status from the catalog of TCR beta chain sequences. In a later analysis, TCR nucleotide sequences were compared against IMGT/GENE-DB human TR gene sequences so that V and J genes could be assigned. A later analysis assigned CDR3 sequences and most-parsimonious VDJ recombination scenarios with the TCRdist pipeline. In a later analysis, each TCR beta chain was defined by its CDR3 amino acid sequence together with its V-gene family, and reads without a unique V-gene family were excluded. In a later analysis, some 600 highly shared, low-generation-probability nucleotide sequences were removed to address suspected cross-contamination and a sequencing artifact. In a later analysis, a clonal expansion index for each public chain was calculated from normalized within-repertoire ranks of inferred template counts. In a later analysis, generation probabilities were computed with a VDJ recombination model fitted to out-of-frame rearrangements, and the resulting probabilities were checked against IGoR. In a later analysis, TCR-TCR, TCR-HLA and TCR-CMV co-occurrence was scored with hypergeometric tests, and a repertoire-size bias correction was applied to TCR pairs. In a later analysis, false discovery rates were estimated by permuting HLA or CMV assignments 20 times. In a later analysis, co-occurring TCRs were grouped using DBSCAN, with TCRdist sequence similarity added in when clustering inside HLA-allele-positive subsets. Repertoires with fewer than 30,000 or more than 120,000 public chains were left out of co-occurrence clustering, as were five repertoires with anomalous nucleotide sharing. TCRdb holds this immuneACCESS table with in-frame rearrangements only. Some clones are missing; in checked studies, unresolved V genes explain under half, and the rest has no known cause. The DNA gave D and trimming, while V, J and clone size come from that table. For this sample there are 100,000 to 150,000 clones; about three quarters appear just once. Of the sample, 1.5% to 2.5% falls within the top ten clones.

For CDR1 and CDR2, the germline V gene lists SGHTA and FQGNSA. The CDR3 goes from the cysteine to the phenylalanine over 15 residues. The only DNA kept is the CDR3, 45 bases in frame from the first base. Trimming removed 5 bases from V and 3 bases from J; the gene matches leave 8 bases unexplained. These data belong to a study of cytomegalovirus exposure and HLA in healthy donors (dated by TCRdb to the late 2010s). Background on the whole study: An earlier analysis of several hundred of the donors reported approximately 290 Gb of sequence data and 120 million or so unique TCR beta sequences from around 200 million T cells. About 280 gigabases of sequencing data and tens of millions of unique TCR sequences were included in an early release covering about 700 HLA-typed donors. The genetic ancestry cluster associated with self-reported Caucasian donors included over 80% of the approximately 430 genotyped donors. The study aimed to test whether cataloging public T cell receptors could reveal signatures of past pathogen exposure. The study profiled the T cell repertoires of more than 500 subjects by immunosequencing and related them to cytomegalovirus serostatus. Besides the first cohort of more than 650 subjects, a separate validation cohort made up of some 110 different subjects was used. To predict cytomegalovirus infection status, the study combined high-throughput TCR immunosequencing, statistical association of individual TCRs with disease status, and machine learning. A later analysis re-examined previously published TCR beta repertoires from 600 to 700 donors and added high-resolution HLA genotyping to investigate patterns of TCR occurrence. Rather than drawing on any new phenotypic data, the later analysis identified candidate immune exposures from TCR beta sequences and the way those sequences occurred across donors. An earlier analysis of around 640 of the donors used high-throughput TCR beta sequencing to judge whether each TCR beta V gene segment behaved as functional or pseudogenic. Donor age, sex, ethnicity and CMV serostatus were collected together with the repertoire data. Genome-wide SNP genotypes for about 65% of the 666 donors were used in a later genetic analysis, which treated that subset as a discovery cohort. Every discovery cohort repertoire had been produced on one sequencing platform. HLA typing covered class I and class II loci at four-digit resolution. Typing coverage differed by locus: A, B, C, DRB1 and DQB1 were typed in roughly 620-630 donors, DQA1 in around 500, DPA1 in around 600, and DPB1 in approximately 450. Five DR-DQ haplotypes were treated as single units for association and clustering because of strong linkage in the cohort. Across 300 to 400 genotyped donors of the cohort, an average of approximately 200,000 unique TCR beta nucleotide sequences per donor were sequenced, and around 19% of those sequences were non-productive. Summary of the overall study and its limitations: A cluster of highly shared sequence variants was judged likely to represent a technical artifact of the sequencing pipeline. Because the 87-base-pair reads could not distinguish some IMGT-functional V segments, including TRBV6-2 and TRBV6-3, those segments were excluded. Most TCR sequences were seen in very few donors, while some public TCRs were found in many individuals. The cohort was sequenced for TCR beta chains only, and without alpha or paired-chain data the features that could be detected were limited. In a later analysis, HLA-associated TCR beta chains showed more clonal expansion and lower generation probabilities than non-associated chains that were equally common. A further reported finding was that TCR beta sequences accurately predicted the HLA-A and HLA-B alleles for most subjects in the first cohort. Broadly in line with IMGT annotations, most TCR beta V segments showed up in productive rearrangements about 90% or about 30% of the time in an earlier analysis of several hundred of the donors. When HLA alleles, especially DR and DQ, strongly co-occurred, TCR associations were difficult to assign to individual alleles. In vitro tests confirmed that a few of the cytomegalovirus-associated TCR beta chains recognize cytomegalovirus antigens. A later analysis associated 15,000 to 20,000 TCR beta sequences with specific HLA alleles at a false discovery rate of 0.05. The only immune exposure information available for the cohort was CMV serostatus. In a later genetic analysis, fewer N-insertions in productive TCRs were reported among donors in an Asian-associated ancestry cluster than the roughly 640-donor mean. Most CMV-associated TCR beta chains appeared to be HLA-restricted in a later analysis, and the HLA associations seemed to be driven largely by CMV exposure. A total of 150 or so TCR beta chains were listed by the study as associated with cytomegalovirus. Because counts were too low, roughly 17 rarely observed V segments, including chromosome 9 orphons, were left out of the earlier analysis of approximately 580 of the donors. Sequencing depth was assumed to be roughly uniform across donors in the presence/absence analyses, though that assumption may not hold. An association between a missense DCLRE1C variant and V-gene and J-gene trimming of TCR beta chains was found in a later genetic analysis and replicated in an independent cohort. Linkage disequilibrium might explain the correlated functional status among segregating V segments, but an unknown experimental factor could not be ruled out. HLA typing was unavailable for some donors at each locus, so association tests used only the typed subset. According to a later analysis, TCR association rates differed among HLA loci, with DRB1 alleles showing the most associated TCRs and HLA-C alleles showing the fewest. Several of the top co-occurrence clusters appeared to be linked to parvovirus B19, influenza, CMV and Epstein-Barr virus, according to a later analysis. According to the authors, the approach could potentially be generalized to other disease states and immunological phenotypes. In both the original and validation cohorts, the classifier was reported to diagnose cytomegalovirus status with high specificity and sensitivity.

Sequencing input: PBMCs. The TCR originated in a man in his forties or fifties in good health and CMV-seronegative. The chain couples TRBV7-2 to TRBJ2-7; TRBD1 lines up with 9 middle nucleotides. The bases read TGTGCCAGCAGCCTACCACAGGGACAGGGCTACGAGCAGTACTTC. Translated, it reads CASSLPQGQGYEQYF. Here the CDR3 is joined to the reference TRBV7-2 and TRBJ2-7 genes, and the full variable domain is: GAGVSQSPSNKVTEKGKDVELRCDPISGHTALYWYRQSLGQGLEFLIYFQGNSAPDKSGLPSDRFSAERTGGSVSTLTIQRTQQEDSAVYLCASSLPQGQGYEQYFGPGTRLTVT.